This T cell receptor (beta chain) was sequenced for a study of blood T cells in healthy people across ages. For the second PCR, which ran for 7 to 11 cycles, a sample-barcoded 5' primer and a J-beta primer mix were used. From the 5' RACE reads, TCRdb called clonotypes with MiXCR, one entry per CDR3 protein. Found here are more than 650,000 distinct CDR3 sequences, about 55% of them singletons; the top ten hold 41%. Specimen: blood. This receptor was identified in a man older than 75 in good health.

The CDR3 is CASSSAGTTYNEQFF. CDR3 nucleotide sequence: TGCGCCAGCAGCTCCGCCGGGACAACCTACAATGAGCAGTTCTTC. This chain connects TRBV5-1 to TRBJ2-1; a weak D match, TRBD1 (6 bases). Per germline, CDR1 SGHRS and CDR2 YFSETQ. Deletions cut 3 bases from V and 2 bases from J, with 12 bases between. The CDR3 length is 15 residues.